The entry that follows covers one T cell receptor beta chain sequence. Its antigen is currently not known. No base qualities exist here, and no much larger clone lies one base off it. This sample stems from a study of T cells after yellow fever vaccination (dated by TCRdb to the late 2010s). Turning to the overall study: The SMART-Seq v4 Ultra Low Input RNA kit was used to prepare libraries from fractions with low cell numbers. To follow T-cell clones before and after both primary and booster YFV17D yellow fever vaccination, bulk TCR alpha and beta repertoires underwent longitudinal sequencing. Bulk PBMC replicates and cell subsets were isolated from blood drawn at multiple timepoints before and after both primary and secondary immunization. Two healthy male donors made up the cohort, one aged 18 to 30 years and the other aged 30 to 39 years.

Broad study findings and their caveats: The secondary T-cell response was found to be weaker but faster than the primary response, with a peak reached on day 5 rather than on day 15. After the booster, most of the clones that had expanded following primary vaccination were detected again (almost 98% of CD4 and around 90% of CD8), which suggests that memory was broadly maintained. The study included only a couple of donors, which limits how far the findings can be generalized. FACS-sorted repertoires could contain abundant contaminating clonotypes from the bulk population, so computational filtering was required. A small share of clonotypes was detected in both CD4 and CD8 compartments, with the overlap likely arising from convergent recombination.

The V and J ends are trimmed by 0 bases and 6 bases, leaving 8 bases between them. The germline V gene specifies MGHRA as CDR1 and YSYEKL as CDR2. From the cysteine up to the phenylalanine, the CDR3 has a length of 13 residues. Only CDR3 DNA is held: 39 bases, read in frame from base 1. The treatment or condition label for this specimen denotes: live attenuated yellow fever vaccine strain. At every blood-draw timepoint, two biological replicates of bulk PBMCs were collected. PBMCs were isolated from peripheral blood using a standard Ficoll-Paque protocol. TriZol was used to extract RNA from bulk PBMCs, from CD4 and CD8 fractions, and from dextramer-positive and dextramer-negative fractions. TCR cDNA was synthesized by 5'RACE template switching, which introduced a universal primer site and unique molecular identifiers. cDNA synthesis was primed from both the TCR alpha and TCR beta constant segments. Libraries were amplified in two PCR steps, with sample barcodes and sequencing adapters added in the second step. Sequencing of libraries was performed on Illumina HiSeq 2500 (2x100 bp) or NovaSeq (2x150 bp). In the authors' own workflow: MIGEC was used to demultiplex reads and collapse the reads into UMI consensus sequences, and MiXCR was used for V(D)J alignment. Clonotypes responding to the vaccine were identified with edgeR on replicate PBMC samples, with the criteria of FDR below 0.01 and a log2 fold change above 5 up to day 15. Each bulk clonotype received a CD4 or CD8 identity based on whether the sequenced CD4 or CD8 repertoire contained that clonotype at higher abundance. TCRdb ran its own pipeline on the public reads, namely fastp trimming at Q25 and MiXCR clone calling, and kept in-frame beta chains. Each entry merges the rows of one CDR3 protein and shows their most common DNA and genes. TCRdb, not the original authors, processed these V and J calls. The table for this sample lists around 310,000 distinct CDR3 sequences; 8.7% of them were counted only once. The ten top clones hold approximately 19% of the sample.

Sequences were derived from PBMCs, sampled on the day of the first yellow fever vaccination. The V and J genes are TRBV4-1 and TRBJ1-2; the D gene cannot be resolved reliably. The sequence was obtained from a man between 18 and 35 years old who received the YFV17D yellow fever vaccine. The nucleotide sequence reads as follows: TGCGCCAGCAGCCAAGAAAACCCTAATGGCTACACCTTC. Translated, this gives CASSQENPNGYTF.